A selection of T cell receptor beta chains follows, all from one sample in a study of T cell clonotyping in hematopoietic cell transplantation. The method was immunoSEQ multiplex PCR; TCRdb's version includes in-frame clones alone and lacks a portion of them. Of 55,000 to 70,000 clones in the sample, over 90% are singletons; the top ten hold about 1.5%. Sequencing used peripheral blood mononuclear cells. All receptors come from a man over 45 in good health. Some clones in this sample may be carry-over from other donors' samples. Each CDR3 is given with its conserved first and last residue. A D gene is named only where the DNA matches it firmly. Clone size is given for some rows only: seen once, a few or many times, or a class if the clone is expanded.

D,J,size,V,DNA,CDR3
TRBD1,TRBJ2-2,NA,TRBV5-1,TGCGCCAGCAGCTTGGGGCGGACAGGGGGATTTATCGGGGAGCTGTTTTTT,CASSLGRTGGFIGELFF
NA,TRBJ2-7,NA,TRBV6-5,TGTGCCAGCAGGGCGGGGACAACCAACGAGCAGTACTTC,CASRAGTTNEQYF
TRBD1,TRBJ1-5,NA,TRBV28,TGTGCCAGCAGTCCCCCGGGACAGGGGGCTTTTCAGCCCCAGCATTTT,CASSPPGQGAFQPQHF
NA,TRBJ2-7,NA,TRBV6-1,TGTGCCAGCAGTGACAACAGGGACGAGCAGTACTTC,CASSDNRDEQYF
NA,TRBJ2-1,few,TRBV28,TGTGCCAGCAGTTTAGCACAGGACCCTAAGTACAATGAGCAGTTCTTC,CASSLAQDPKYNEQFF
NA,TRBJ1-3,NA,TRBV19,TGTGCTGCTACGGGGGAGAGGGGAAACACCATATATTTT,CAATGERGNTIYF
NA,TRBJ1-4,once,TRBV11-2,TGTGCCAGCAGCTTAGATGGCGCGACAGGCGGTGAAAAACTGTTTTTT,CASSLDGATGGEKLFF
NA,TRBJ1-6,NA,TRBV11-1,TGTGCCAGCAGCCCCGACCGGGACGCATATTCACCCCTCCACTTT,CASSPDRDAYSPLHF
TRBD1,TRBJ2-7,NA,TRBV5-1,TGCGCCAGCAGCTACGGACAGACAGGGGAAGAGCAGTACTTC,CASSYGQTGEEQYF
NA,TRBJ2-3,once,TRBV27,TGTGCCAGCAGTTTTGCCGGGTTTAGCACAGATACGCAGTATTTT,CASSFAGFSTDTQYF
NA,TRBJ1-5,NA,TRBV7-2,TGTGCCAGCAGCTTAGGATCGGAGAGTAATCAGCCCCAGCATTTT,CASSLGSESNQPQHF
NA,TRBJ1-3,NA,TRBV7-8,TGTGCCAGCAGCTTAGTAGTGGTCGACAGTCTCTCTGGAAACACCATATATTTT,CASSLVVVDSLSGNTIYF
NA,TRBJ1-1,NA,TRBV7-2,TGTGCCAGCAGCTTAGCCCAGGGCACTGAAGCTTTCTTT,CASSLAQGTEAFF
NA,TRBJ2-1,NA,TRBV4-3,TGCGCCAGCAGCCGCCAGCCTCCCTCTGCCCCCGAGCGAAATGAGCAGTTCTTC,CASSRQPPSAPERNEQFF
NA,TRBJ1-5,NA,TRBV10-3,TGTGCCATCAGTGATTCCACTTCGGGTGGGCAGCCCCAGCATTTT,CAISDSTSGGQPQHF
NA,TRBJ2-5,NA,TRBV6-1,TGTGCCAGCAGTGAAGTGGCTAGGTGGGAGACCCAGTACTTC,CASSEVARWETQYF
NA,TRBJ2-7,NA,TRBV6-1,TGTGCCAGCAGAGGGCAGGGGGGCTACGAGCAGTACTTC,CASRGQGGYEQYF
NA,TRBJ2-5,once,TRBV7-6,TGTGCCAGCAGCTTAAGGTCGCTTACGACCCTCCAAGAGACCCAGTACTTC,CASSLRSLTTLQETQYF
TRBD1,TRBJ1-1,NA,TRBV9,TGTGCCAGCAGCGTAGGGATTTTGGGGACAGGGAGCGTAAACACTGAAGCTTTCTTT,CASSVGILGTGSVNTEAFF
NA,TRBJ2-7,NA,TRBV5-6,TGTGCCAGCAGTCGACAGGACTTACGGGAGCAGTACTTC,CASSRQDLREQYF
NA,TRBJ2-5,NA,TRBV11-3,TGTGCCAGCAGCCTTGCCGATGGGACCCAGTACTTC,CASSLADGTQYF
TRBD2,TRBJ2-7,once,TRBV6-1,TGTGCCAGCAGATCGGAAGCGGGATTTATGGGGGAGCAGTACTTC,CASRSEAGFMGEQYF
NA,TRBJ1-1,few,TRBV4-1,TGCGCCAGCAGACAAGAGCCTCCCGAAGGGGGCACTGAAGCTTTCTTT,CASRQEPPEGGTEAFF
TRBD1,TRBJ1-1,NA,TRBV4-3,TGCGCCAGCAGCCAAGTAAAGGACAGGGCCAGAGCTTTCTTT,CASSQVKDRARAFF